These 18 T cell receptor beta chains originate from one sample sequenced in a study of cytomegalovirus exposure and HLA in healthy donors. Amplification used 60 Vbeta primers and 13 Jbeta primers. Method: immunoSEQ multiplex PCR; TCRdb's copy keeps in-frame clones and lacks some. This sample contains 150,000 to 200,000 clones. Source material: PBMCs. The receptors originated from a woman aged 55-75 years in good health and CMV-seronegative.

The V gene is TRBV6-6, the J gene TRBJ2-7; a weak D match, TRBD2 (6 bases). Germline lookup yields CDR1 MNHNY and CDR2 SVGAGI (reference sequence). V was trimmed by 4 bases and J by 5 bases, leaving 21 bases between them. CDR3 length: 16 residues. CDR3 amino acids: CASSSGTLVLLNEQYF. The CDR3 DNA is TGTGCCAGCAGTTCCGGGACTTTGGTTCTTCTTAACGAGCAGTACTTC.

As DNA, the CDR3 is TGCGCCAGCAGCCAAGGACTAACTAGCGGGTCAGATACGCAGTATTTT. Its protein product is CASSQGLTSGSDTQYF. This chain connects TRBV4-3 to TRBJ2-3, with 9 bases lining up with TRBD2. This CDR3 is built from 16 residues. V lost 1 base, J lost 4 bases, and 6 bases stayed unmatched. From germline, CDR1 is LGHNA and CDR2 YSLEER.

This chain connects TRBV30 to TRBJ1-3; tentative D call: TRBD1 (5 bases). Trimming shortened V by 2 bases and J by 6 bases, and 14 bases separated the two germline ends. The CDR3 loop spans 14 amino acids. CDR1 is GTSNPN and CDR2 is SVGIG in the germline V gene (reference sequence). CDR3 coding DNA: TGTGCCTGGAGTTCAGGTGGGGCCTCAAACACCATATATTTT. This gives the protein CAWSSGGASNTIYF.

The CDR3 is CASSQGTGWGEEYTGELFF. The DNA of the CDR3 is TGCGCCAGCAGCCAGGGGACAGGGTGGGGGGAGGAGTACACCGGGGAGCTGTTTTTT. The chain carries TRBV4-3 and TRBJ2-2; TRBD1 agrees at 9 bases. The CDR3 loop spans 19 amino acids. Per germline, CDR1 LGHNA and CDR2 YSLEER. Trimming cost V 3 bases and J 3 bases; bases outside gene matches: 14.

This chain connects TRBV7-8 to TRBJ2-1; 8 nucleotides agree with TRBD1. Trimming cost V 5 bases and J 12 bases; bases outside gene matches: 3. This CDR3 spans 11 amino acids. Germline CDR1 and CDR2: SGHVS and FQNEAQ. The CDR3 nucleotides read TGTGCCAGCAGCGCCGACAGGGGGCAGTTCTTC. The encoded protein is CASSADRGQFF.

CDR3 nucleotide sequence: TGTGCTAGTGGTTTGGAAGGGGTTCGCACTGAAGCTTTCTTT. It codes for CASGLEGVRTEAFF. The chain joins TRBV12-5 to TRBJ1-1, with a weak D call TRBD1 (5 bases). V lost 1 base and J lost 4, with 10 bases in between. This CDR3 has 14 residues. Germline V gene lookup returns CDR1 LGHNT and CDR2 FRNRAP. The complete variable domain, with remaining parts taken from reference TRBV12-5 and TRBJ1-1, reads DARVTQTPRHKVTEMGQEVTMRCQPILGHNTVFWYRQTMMQGLELLAYFRNRAPLDDSGMPKDRFSAEMPDATLATLKIQPSEPRDSAVYFCASGLEGVRTEAFFGQGTRLTVV.

V gene TRBV15 combines with J gene TRBJ1-1; D ambiguous. V lost 2 bases, J lost 11 bases, and 15 bases lay in between. The CDR3 covers 13 residues. Germline V gene data show CDR1 as LNHNV and CDR2 as YYDKDF (reference sequence). The CDR3 nucleotides are TGTGCCACCAGCAGATCCGGAGAGGAAGTGGCTTTCTTT. Its translation is CATSRSGEEVAFF.

This rearrangement joins TRBV5-1 to TRBJ2-7; 7 positions agree with TRBD2. The junction had 4 bases not matched to a gene; V was cut back by 4 bases and J by 0 bases. Germline V gene sequence: CDR1 SGHRS, CDR2 YFSETQ. The CDR3 contains 14 residues. The CDR3 region has the DNA TGCGCCAGCAGCAGTAGCGGGCCCTCCTACGAGCAGTACTTC. It is translated as CASSSSGPSYEQYF.

The CDR3: CASSKSGQGYEQYF. The CDR3 coding sequence is TGTGCCAGCAGCAAATCGGGACAGGGCTACGAGCAGTACTTC. This chain joins TRBV6-6 and TRBJ2-7, with TRBD1 identical over 9 bases. After removal of 6 bases from V and 3 bases from J, the junction contained 6 bases not matched to a gene. This CDR3 is built from 14 residues. Looked up from germline, CDR1 is MNHNY and CDR2 is SVGAGI (reference sequence).

V is TRBV5-5 and J is TRBJ2-3; no clear D gene. V lost 1 base to trimming and J lost 2 bases, with 14 bases between them. CDR3 length: 16 residues. Per germline, CDR1 SGHKS and CDR2 YYEKEE (reference sequence). CDR3 residues: CASSLQAGPDTDTQYF. The DNA of the CDR3 is TGTGCCAGCAGCTTGCAGGCAGGTCCCGACACAGATACGCAGTATTTT.

V gene TRBV5-1 combines with J gene TRBJ2-7, with TRBD1 matching 7 bases. This CDR3 region has 11 residues. The trim removed 6 bases at V and 6 bases at J, leaving 3 bases unmatched. CDR1 is SGHRS, CDR2 YFSETQ, per germline. In DNA form, the CDR3 reads TGCGCCAGCATCGCAGGGGGCGAGCAGTACTTC. Translating it yields CASIAGGEQYF. Based on the CDR3 plus reference TRBV5-1 and TRBJ2-7, the full variable domain is KAGVTQTPRYLIKTRGQQVTLSCSPISGHRSVSWYQQTPGQGLQFLFEYFSETQRNKGNFPGRFSGRQFSNSRSEMNVSTLELGDSALYLCASIAGGEQYFGPGTRLTVT.

The chain combines TRBV9 with TRBJ1-2; TRBD1 might be the D (6 bases). This CDR3 is built from 15 residues. V shed 0 bases and J shed 5 bases, with 14 bases lying between them. The germline V gene has CDR1 SGDLS and CDR2 YYNGEE. The CDR3 here is CASSVEGSRGYGYTF. The CDR3 DNA follows: TGTGCCAGCAGCGTAGAAGGATCCAGGGGATATGGCTACACCTTC.

This chain connects TRBV18 to TRBJ1-5; D uncertain. Germline loops: CDR1 KGHSH, CDR2 LQKENI. This CDR3 has 12 amino acids. Trimming shortened V by 5 bases and J by 6 bases, and 8 bases separated the two germline ends. CDR3 in DNA: TGTGCCAGCTCAAAAGGGAGTCAGCCCCAGCATTTT. Protein product: CASSKGSQPQHF.

The chain recombines TRBV19 with TRBJ2-7, with D tentatively TRBD2 (5 bases). The CDR3 consists of 14 residues. In germline, CDR1 is LNHDA, CDR2 SQIVND (reference sequence). Between the trimmed V and J ends, which lost 4 bases and 5 bases, there was a span of 15 bases. The CDR3 DNA follows: TGTGCCAGTAGTAGGCGGGCGGTGGTGAACGAGCAGTACTTC. This translates into CASSRRAVVNEQYF.

The rearrangement joins TRBV9 to TRBJ2-1, with D possibly matching TRBD1 (5 bases). CDR1 and CDR2 from the germline V gene are SGDLS and YYNGEE. The CDR3 length is 15 residues. With 1 base removed from V and 2 bases from J, the gap between germline ends came to 10 bases. This CDR3 reads CASSVSQAPYNEQFF. Here the CDR3 DNA reads TGTGCCAGCAGCGTATCACAGGCCCCCTACAATGAGCAGTTCTTC.

V is TRBV9 and J is TRBJ2-1, with a possible D match to TRBD1 (5 bases). The V gene lost 0 bases and the J gene lost 2 bases, with 12 bases spanning the gap. Germline assignment: CDR1 SGDLS and CDR2 YYNGEE. The CDR3 is 16 amino acids. CDR3 bases: TGTGCCAGCAGCGTAGCTTCAGGGTTAGCCTACAATGAGCAGTTCTTC. This encodes CASSVASGLAYNEQFF.

The chain couples TRBV4-3 to TRBJ2-7; 8 bases are shared with TRBD1. V trimming: 4 bases; J trimming: 2 bases; junction bases outside the gene matches: 4. The CDR3 runs 14 residues. Germline assignment: CDR1 LGHNA and CDR2 YSLEER. The CDR3 DNA is TGCGCCAGCAGCCCCGGGACAGGAGCCTACGAGCAGTACTTC. It translates to CASSPGTGAYEQYF.

This chain joins TRBV29-1 and TRBJ2-3; D is uncertain. From germline, CDR1 is SQVTM and CDR2 ANQGSEA. V lost 8 bases and J lost 8, with 17 bases in between. This CDR3 spans 12 amino acids. CDR3 bases: TGCAGCACTTCCGCCCCTTCTGGTACGCAGTATTTT. The encoded protein is CSTSAPSGTQYF.